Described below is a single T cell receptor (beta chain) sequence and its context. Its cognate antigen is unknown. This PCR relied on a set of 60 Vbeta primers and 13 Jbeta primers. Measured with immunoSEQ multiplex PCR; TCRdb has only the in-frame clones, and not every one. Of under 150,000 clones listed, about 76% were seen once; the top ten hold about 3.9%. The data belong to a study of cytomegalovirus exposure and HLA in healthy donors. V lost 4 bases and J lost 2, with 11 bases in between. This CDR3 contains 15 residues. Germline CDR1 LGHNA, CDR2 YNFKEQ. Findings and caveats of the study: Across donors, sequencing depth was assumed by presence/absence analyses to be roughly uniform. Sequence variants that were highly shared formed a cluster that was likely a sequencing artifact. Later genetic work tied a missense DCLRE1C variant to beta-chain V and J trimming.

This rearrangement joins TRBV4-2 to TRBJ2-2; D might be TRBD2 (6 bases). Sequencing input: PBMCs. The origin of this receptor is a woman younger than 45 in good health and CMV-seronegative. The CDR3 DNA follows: TGTGCCAGCAGCCCGGGGACTTCTAACACCGGGGAGCTGTTTTTT. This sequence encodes CASSPGTSNTGELFF.